The 17 T cell receptor beta chains in this list originate from one sample, sequenced in a study of T cells in Graves' hyperthyroidism and ophthalmopathy. RNA transcripts gave rise to amplified TCR beta CDR3 regions. An initial round of RT-PCR targeting the TCR CDR3 relied on the HTBI primer set. TCRdb called the multiplex PCR reads again in MiXCR, with one record for every CDR3 protein. This sample has fewer than 350,000 distinct CDR3 sequences, with 15% to 20% found just once. The sample consisted of blood. Receptor source: a woman between 35 and 50 years old with Graves' ophthalmopathy.

The chain uses TRBV27 and TRBJ2-2; 10 nucleotides agree with TRBD2. This CDR3 region has 17 residues. J lost 4 bases, V lost 2 bases, and 7 bases had no gene match. The germline V gene encodes CDR1 MNHEY and CDR2 SMNVEV (reference sequence). The CDR3 DNA reads as TGTGCCAGCAGTTTAAGGCTAGCGGGAGTTGGCACCGGGGAGCTGTTTTTT. Residues: CASSLRLAGVGTGELFF.

This clonotype was counted only a few times. The V and J genes are TRBV7-3 and TRBJ2-6, with D perhaps being TRBD1 or TRBD2 (5 bases each). The CDR3 has 16 residues. V was pared by 2 bases and J by 2 bases, with 10 bases between. The germline CDR1 and CDR2 sequences are SGHTA and FQGTGA. The CDR3 protein is CASSLAGTTGANVLTF. In DNA form, the CDR3 reads TGTGCCAGCAGCTTAGCAGGGACCACTGGGGCCAACGTCCTGACTTTC.

This clonotype was found many times. The CDR3 here is CASRPPKGGAGANVLTF. The CDR3 coding sequence is TGTGCCAGCAGACCACCTAAAGGGGGCGCGGGGGCCAACGTCCTGACTTTC. This rearrangement joins TRBV6-4 to TRBJ2-6; TRBD1 matches 7 bases. The V gene's germline CDR1 is MRHNA and CDR2 SNTAGT. J was trimmed by 4 bases and V by 6 bases; bases with no gene match: 12. CDR3 length equals 17 residues.

There are many counts of this clonotype. V and J are TRBV6-1 and TRBJ1-1; D may be TRBD1 (6 bases). The CDR3 has 16 residues. CDR1 MNHNS and CDR2 SASEGT come from the germline V gene. V lost 8 bases, J lost 4 bases, and 23 bases lay in between. CDR3 DNA: TGTGCCAGCCGCCCAAGCGATCAGGGACAAGCCACTGAAGCTTTCTTT. Translating it yields CASRPSDQGQATEAFF.

With regard to this clonotype: The junction departs from the called germline gene at one end, perhaps through a read error. This sequence joins TRBV7-6 and TRBJ2-5; 9 positions match TRBD1. The CDR3 is 16 amino acids. The V gene's germline CDR1 is SGHVS and CDR2 FNYEAQ. The CDR3 DNA reads as TGTGCCAGCAGTTACGAGCGGGACAGGGTGGGAGAGACTCAGTACTTC. Residues: CASSYERDRVGETQYF.

This clonotype has a count of ten or more. In DNA form, the CDR3 reads TGCGCCAGCAGTGAAAATCTACTAGCGGGGGAGACCCAGTACTTC. It encodes CASSENLLAGETQYF. This chain joins TRBV10-1 and TRBJ2-5, with 10 bases fitting TRBD2. Germline values: CDR1 WNHNN, CDR2 SYGVQD (reference sequence). The CDR3 runs 15 residues. J was trimmed by 5 bases and V by 3 bases; bases with no gene match: 6.

This clonotype was recorded many times. The rearrangement links TRBV5-1 to TRBJ2-1, with 8 bases matching TRBD1. The V gene end was trimmed by 6 bases and the J gene end by 0 bases; junction bases not matched to a gene: 8. The CDR3 loop spans 16 amino acids. Germline CDR1 SGHRS, CDR2 YFSETQ. The CDR3 region is CASTRTGQSSYNEQFF. The CDR3 bases are TGCGCCAGCACCCGGACAGGGCAGAGCTCCTACAATGAGCAGTTCTTC.

Ten or more counts support this clonotype. The genes are TRBV2 and TRBJ1-2, with TRBD1 matching over 10 bases. Germline V CDR1 and CDR2: SNHLY, FYNNEI. After removal of 4 bases from V and 0 bases from J, the junction contained 8 bases not matched to a gene. The CDR3 covers 17 residues. In nucleotides, the CDR3 is TGTGCCAGCAGTGGTAGGGGACAGGGGCCTTCTAACTATGGCTACACCTTC. Protein product: CASSGRGQGPSNYGYTF.

Ten or more counts support this clonotype. V gene TRBV20-1 combines with J gene TRBJ2-7; D is uncertain. Germline V gives CDR1 DFQATT, CDR2 SNEGSKA (reference sequence). This CDR3 is 12 amino acids long. V lost 8 bases to trimming and J lost 1 base, with 12 bases between them. The CDR3 sequence is CSIGRKSYEQYF. In DNA, the CDR3 is TGCAGTATAGGCAGGAAATCCTACGAGCAGTACTTC.

This clonotype has a handful of counts. V is TRBV2 and J is TRBJ2-7, with 8 nucleotides matching TRBD1. CDR1 SNHLY and CDR2 FYNNEI come from the germline V gene. The CDR3 length is 15 residues. V lost 5 bases to trimming and J lost 5 bases; unmatched junction nucleotides: 11. This chain's CDR3 is CASSPAGTGWDEQYF. CDR3 in DNA: TGTGCCAGCAGTCCTGCCGGGACAGGCTGGGACGAGCAGTACTTC.

This clonotype came up many times. For the CDR3, the DNA is TGTGCCAGCAGTCAAAGGTTTCAGTACGAGCAGTACTTC. Its protein product is CASSQRFQYEQYF. The chain combines TRBV6-2 or TRBV6-3 with TRBJ2-7; D gene unclear. CDR3 size: 13 residues. V lost 5 bases, J lost 4 bases, and 12 bases lay in between. Germline CDR1 is MNHEY and CDR2 is SVGEGT.

This sequence joins TRBV27 and TRBJ2-7, with 9 positions matching TRBD1. This CDR3 is built from 15 residues. The trim removed 5 bases at V and 2 bases at J, leaving 7 bases unmatched. The germline CDR1 and CDR2 sequences are MNHEY and SMNVEV (reference sequence). CDR3 residues: CASSRGDRVPYEQYF. As DNA, the CDR3 is TGTGCCAGCAGTCGAGGGGACAGGGTGCCCTACGAGCAGTACTTC.

This clonotype was seen many times. The CDR3 sequence is CASSLTGRDGYTF. CDR3 DNA sequence: TGCGCCAGCAGCTTGACAGGGAGGGATGGCTACACCTTC. The chain joins TRBV5-1 to TRBJ1-2; tentative D call: TRBD1 (6 bases). Germline CDR1 and CDR2: SGHRS and YFSETQ. The length of the CDR3 is 13 residues. Trimming pared 1 base from V and 6 bases from J, leaving 10 bases between. Supplemented by reference TRBV5-1 and TRBJ1-2, the full variable domain reads KAGVTQTPRYLIKTRGQQVTLSCSPISGHRSVSWYQQTPGQGLQFLFEYFSETQRNKGNFPGRFSGRQFSNSRSEMNVSTLELGDSALYLCASSLTGRDGYTFGSGTRLTVV.

This clonotype was recorded many times. J is TRBJ1-5 and V is TRBV7-2; perhaps TRBD1 as D (5 bases). Germline V gene sequence: CDR1 SGHTA, CDR2 FQGNSA. CDR3 length: 13 amino acids. Between the trimmed V and J ends, which lost 5 bases and 4 bases, there was a span of 9 bases. The CDR3 DNA is TGTGCCAGCAGCGGGGCAGGGAATCAGCCCCAGCATTTT. This sequence encodes CASSGAGNQPQHF.

This clonotype was counted ten times or more. This sequence joins TRBV30 and TRBJ2-5, with no clear D. CDR1 GTSNPN and CDR2 SVGIG come from the germline V gene (reference sequence). Trimming removed 4 bases at V and 1 base at J, with 13 bases between. The CDR3 totals 14 residues. The CDR3 region has the DNA TGTGCCTGGAATTATACAGCACCCCAAGAGACCCAGTACTTC. Its translation is CAWNYTAPQETQYF.

This clonotype was seen only a few times. The J gene is TRBJ2-5, the V gene TRBV6-2 or TRBV6-3, with D possibly being TRBD1 (5 bases). Germline values: CDR1 MNHEY, CDR2 SVGEGT. V was trimmed by 7 bases and J by 5 bases, leaving 14 bases between them. CDR3 length equals 13 residues. The CDR3 loop is CASTPAGYETQYF. In DNA form, the CDR3 reads TGTGCCAGCACCCCGGCAGGGTACGAGACCCAGTACTTC.

This clonotype was counted ten times or more. This sequence joins TRBV9 and TRBJ2-7; D is perhaps TRBD2 (5 bases). The germline V and J ends were trimmed by 4 bases and 7 bases, with 18 bases remaining between them. CDR3 length: 14 residues. Per the germline V gene, CDR1 is SGDLS and CDR2 is YYNGEE. The CDR3 here is CASSPGPGSGEQYF. DNA of the CDR3: TGTGCCAGCAGCCCCGGACCCGGCTCGGGGGAGCAGTACTTC.